Here is one T cell receptor beta chain with its context. Its antigen remains unknown. Naivety among CD8 cells was defined by CD45RO negativity and positive CCR7 selection, thereby excluding terminally differentiated effector memory CD45RA+ cells. The sample originates from a study of shared clonotypes between healthy human individuals. Study context: Per-donor plates numbered three CD4 naive, three CD4 memory, two CD8 naive and one CD8 memory.

The study, taken as a whole, reports: Between several donors, naive CD4 clonotypes were shared at a level of approximately 5%. Generally, estimated richness proved larger in naive subsets than it did in memory subsets.

Several immunoSEQ plates held equal portions of the genomic DNA taken from each subset. Profiled with immunoSEQ multiplex PCR; TCRdb holds only in-frame clones, not every one. The sample yields under 850,000 clones, 90% to 95% seen once. After removal of 0 bases from V and 0 bases from J, the junction contained 5 bases not matched to a gene. Germline loops: CDR1 SEHNR, CDR2 FQNEAQ (reference sequence). This CDR3 contains 18 residues. Sequencing used naive CD8+ T cells sorted from blood. V is TRBV7-9 and J is TRBJ1-4, with TRBD1 matching over 9 bases. This receptor was obtained from a man aged 25-40 years in good health. The CDR3 DNA follows: TGTGCCAGCAGCTTAGCCTCGGACAGGGGCGCAACTAATGAAAAACTGTTTTTT. As protein: CASSLASDRGATNEKLFF.